These 9 T cell receptor beta chains were sequenced from one sample in a study of T cells in Graves' hyperthyroidism and ophthalmopathy. TCR beta CDR3 regions were amplified from RNA. HTBI primers were used for first-round RT-PCR of the TCR CDR3. MiXCR was run by TCRdb on the multiplex PCR reads, yielding one entry per CDR3 protein. This sample yields under 350,000 distinct CDR3 sequences, of which roughly 18% are seen a single time; approximately 49% belongs to the top ten. The material sequenced was blood. The origin of the receptors is a woman between 50 and 59 years old with Graves' hyperthyroidism.

This clonotype was detected a few times. The chain combines TRBV20-1 with TRBJ2-4, with D perhaps matching TRBD1 or TRBD2 (5 bases each). The CDR3 sequence is 13 residues long. Trimming stripped 3 bases from V and 5 bases from J, with 11 bases between. The V gene's germline CDR1 is DFQATT and CDR2 SNEGSKA (reference sequence). DNA of the CDR3: TGCAGTGCTAGTTGGCAGGGAGAAAACATTCAGTACTTC. It is translated as CSASWQGENIQYF.

V is TRBV19 and J is TRBJ2-7; D tentatively reads TRBD1 or TRBD2 (5 bases each). The CDR3 has 13 amino acids. V dropped 4 bases and J dropped 6 bases, with 13 bases sitting between them. Per the germline V gene, CDR1 is LNHDA and CDR2 is SQIVND (reference sequence). CDR3 region: CASSTHRDGEQYV. The CDR3 bases are TGTGCCAGTAGTACTCACCGGGACGGCGAGCAGTACGTC.

This sequence joins TRBV6-1 and TRBJ1-1; D perhaps matches TRBD1 (6 bases). Trimming cost V 6 bases and J 0 bases, with 14 bases left between them. From germline, CDR1 is MNHNS and CDR2 SASEGT. The CDR3 is 15 residues long. CDR3 protein: CASSEEGVMNTEAFF. CDR3 nucleotide sequence: TGTGCCAGCAGCGAGGAGGGGGTAATGAACACTGAAGCTTTCTTT.

This clonotype showed up many times. The chain links TRBV4-2 to TRBJ1-1; no definite D call. V dropped 4 bases and J dropped 4 bases, with 10 bases sitting between them. The CDR3 has 13 amino acids. Germline V gene lookup returns CDR1 LGHNA and CDR2 YNFKEQ. The CDR3 sequence: CASSPQTSTEAFF. CDR3 DNA sequence: TGTGCCAGCAGCCCCCAGACTAGCACTGAAGCTTTCTTT.

This clonotype was counted a few times. The chain joins TRBV30 to TRBJ2-5; 9 bases align to TRBD2. The CDR3 extends over 14 amino acids. Germline assignment: CDR1 GTSNPN and CDR2 SVGIG (reference sequence). V was clipped by 2 bases and J by 3 bases; unmatched bases: 4. The CDR3, as DNA: TGTGCCTGGAGTAGACTAGCGGTTGAAGAGACCCAGTACTTC. Translating it yields CAWSRLAVEETQYF.

This clonotype was counted between two and nine times. The chain employs TRBV28 and TRBJ1-1; D not resolved. Germline V gene sequence: CDR1 MDHEN, CDR2 SYDVKM. Trimming took off 3 bases at V and 1 base at J, with 9 bases between the two ends. The CDR3 spans 14 residues. CDR3 in DNA: TGTGCCAGCAGTTTGATCGTTCCGAACACTGAAGCTTTCTTT. Its protein product is CASSLIVPNTEAFF.

CDR3 region: CASSQERDSQPQHF. The DNA for the CDR3 is TGCGCCAGCAGCCAAGAGAGGGACAGCCAGCCCCAGCATTTT. The V call is TRBV4-1, the J call TRBJ1-5; 7 bases align to TRBD1. CDR1 and CDR2 from the germline V gene are MGHRA and YSYEKL. The CDR3 is made up of 14 amino acids. V shed 0 bases and J 7 bases; nucleotides not matched to a gene: 3.

This clonotype was detected only a few times. The rearrangement uses TRBV9 and TRBJ2-3; D is perhaps TRBD1 (5 bases). Germline CDR1 reads SGDLS; CDR2 reads YYNGEE. This CDR3 spans 13 amino acids. V lost 0 bases and J lost 8, with 10 bases in between. The CDR3 here is CASSVATGPTQYF. The CDR3 region has the DNA TGTGCCAGCAGCGTAGCTACAGGTCCTACGCAGTATTTT.

The chain uses TRBV28 and TRBJ1-6; no firm D call. The V and J ends lost 5 bases and 9 bases respectively, with 5 bases between them. Germline assignment: CDR1 MDHEN and CDR2 SYDVKM. CDR3 length: 11 residues. This CDR3 reads CASSASSPLHF. The DNA of the CDR3 is TGTGCCAGCAGTGCCTCTTCACCCCTCCACTTT.